These 13 T cell receptor beta chains were sequenced from one sample in a study of cytomegalovirus exposure and HLA in healthy donors. Vbeta (60) and Jbeta (13) primers were used in the PCR. Profiled with immunoSEQ multiplex PCR; TCRdb holds only in-frame clones, not every one. The sample contains 180,000 or so clones, roughly 85% of which appear only once. The specimen sequenced was PBMCs. All receptors derive from a middle-aged man in good health and CMV-seropositive.

V usage is TRBV9 and J usage is TRBJ2-2, with 11 bases that match TRBD2. Germline-derived CDR1 and CDR2 are SGDLS and YYNGEE. The CDR3 extends over 18 amino acids. J gave up 2 bases and V 0 bases, and 6 bases lay outside the gene matches. The CDR3 spells CASSVEGSGGANTGELFF. CDR3 DNA: TGTGCCAGCAGCGTAGAGGGTAGCGGGGGGGCCAACACCGGGGAGCTGTTTTTT. Supplemented by reference TRBV9 and TRBJ2-2, the full variable domain reads DSGVTQTPKHLITATGQRVTLRCSPRSGDLSVYWYQQSLDQGLQFLIQYYNGEERAKGNILERFSAQQFPDLHSELNLSSLELGDSALYFCASSVEGSGGANTGELFFGEGSRLTVL.

The chain is built from TRBV5-6 and TRBJ2-7, with D tentatively TRBD1 (6 bases). The V and J ends lost 3 bases and 3 bases respectively, with 13 bases between them. The germline gives CDR1 SGHDT, CDR2 YYEEEE. The CDR3 runs to 14 residues. CDR3 bases: TGTGCCAGCAGCTCTTACAGGGAACTCTACGAGCAGTACGTC. This translates into CASSSYRELYEQYV.

This clone was seen more than once but under ten times. The rearrangement joins TRBV7-9 to TRBJ2-1; tentatively, D is TRBD1 (6 bases). The CDR3 is 17 residues long. Per germline, CDR1 SEHNR and CDR2 FQNEAQ (reference sequence). Deletions cut 5 bases from V and 1 base from J, with 18 bases between. CDR3 nucleotides: TGTGCCAGCAGCCCCCCCGAGGGGGAAGGATCCTACAATGAGCAGTTCTTC. Translation: CASSPPEGEGSYNEQFF. The whole variable domain, filled in from reference TRBV7-9 and TRBJ2-1, reads DTGVSQNPRHKITKRGQNVTFRCDPISEHNRLYWYRQTLGQGPEFLTYFQNEAQLEKSRLLSDRFSAERPKGSFSTLEIQRTEQGDSAMYLCASSPPEGEGSYNEQFFGPGTRLTVL.

The rearrangement uses TRBV18 and TRBJ2-7, with 7 bases lining up with TRBD1. In germline, CDR1 is KGHSH, CDR2 LQKENI. With V trimmed by 3 bases and J by 3 bases, 5 bases remained unmatched. This CDR3 comprises 14 residues. As DNA, the CDR3 is TGTGCCAGCTCACCTCGGGACAGAGGCTACGAGCAGTACGTC. This encodes CASSPRDRGYEQYV.

On this clone: Within the sample, other DNA sequences also encode this same CDR3. The chain recombines TRBV7-9 with TRBJ2-2; 9 nucleotides agree with TRBD2. Germline assignment: CDR1 SEHNR and CDR2 FQNEAQ (reference sequence). The trim removed 1 base at V and 6 bases at J, leaving 0 bases unmatched. The CDR3 sequence is 14 residues long. The CDR3 loop reads CASSLGLAAGELFF. CDR3 bases: TGTGCCAGCAGCTTAGGACTAGCGGCCGGGGAGCTGTTTTTT. Filled out from reference TRBV7-9 and TRBJ2-2, the complete variable domain reads DTGVSQNPRHKITKRGQNVTFRCDPISEHNRLYWYRQTLGQGPEFLTYFQNEAQLEKSRLLSDRFSAERPKGSFSTLEIQRTEQGDSAMYLCASSLGLAAGELFFGEGSRLTVL.

The chain has TRBV28 and TRBJ2-1, with D perhaps matching TRBD2 (6 bases). Trimming removed 5 bases at V and 6 bases at J, with 20 bases between. The CDR3 is 16 amino acids. Germline V CDR1 and CDR2: MDHEN, SYDVKM. The CDR3 DNA follows: TGTGCCAGCAGTCTCGTCTTAGGTGGGGGGTCCAATGAGCAGTTCTTC. This translates into CASSLVLGGGSNEQFF.

The rearrangement links TRBV14 to TRBJ2-1, with D tentatively TRBD2 (6 bases). V was shortened by 3 bases and J by 10 bases, with 22 bases between the two germline ends. The CDR3 extends over 16 amino acids. Germline CDR1 and CDR2: SGHDN and FVKESK. The CDR3 coding sequence is TGTGCCAGCAGCCACACAACTAGCCCCCCCCGAAGAGAGCAGTTCTTC. Translated: CASSHTTSPPRREQFF.

The chain joins TRBV19 to TRBJ2-2; 7 bases fit TRBD1. This CDR3 region has 20 residues. With 5 bases clipped from V and 6 bases from J, the junction kept 24 bases outside the gene matches. Germline V gene sequence: CDR1 LNHDA, CDR2 SQIVND (reference sequence). CDR3 in amino acids: CASSPHPQTGAGGTAGELFF. CDR3 sequence (DNA): TGTGCCAGTAGTCCCCACCCTCAAACAGGGGCTGGTGGAACTGCCGGGGAGCTGTTTTTT. The whole variable domain, remainder taken from reference TRBV19 and TRBJ2-2, is DGGITQSPKYLFRKEGQNVTLSCEQNLNHDAMYWYRQDPGQGLRLIYYSQIVNDFQKGDIAEGYSVSREKKESFPLTVTSAQKNPTAFYLCASSPHPQTGAGGTAGELFFGEGSRLTVL.

The gene calls are TRBV9 and TRBJ2-5; 8 positions match TRBD2. Trimming removed 4 bases from V and 3 bases from J; junction bases left unmatched: 5. CDR3 length equals 14 residues. Germline CDR1 reads SGDLS; CDR2 reads YYNGEE. CDR3 sequence (DNA): TGTGCCAGCAGCCGGGGTAGCGGGAAAGAGACCCAGTACTTC. This gives the protein CASSRGSGKETQYF.

This clone has just one count. J is TRBJ2-7 and V is TRBV2; D is possibly TRBD1 (7 bases). With 6 bases removed from V and 0 bases from J, the gap between germline ends came to 12 bases. The CDR3 is 14 amino acids. Germline V CDR1 and CDR2: SNHLY, FYNNEI. CDR3 DNA: TGTGCCAGCAGGGAGCAGGGGGGCTCCTACGAGCAGTACGTC. Translating gives CASREQGGSYEQYV.

The chain uses TRBV27 and TRBJ1-1; weak D call: TRBD1 (6 bases). Germline lookup yields CDR1 MNHEY and CDR2 SMNVEV (reference sequence). The CDR3 sequence is 14 residues long. V lost 7 bases and J lost 7, with 19 bases in between. In nucleotides, the CDR3 is TGTGCCAGCAATTCACACAAAAACAGGGATGAAGCTTTCTTT. It translates to CASNSHKNRDEAFF.

This rearrangement joins TRBV28 to TRBJ1-2; unclear D gene. Germline CDR1 reads MDHEN; CDR2 reads SYDVKM. Trimming left V 6 bases short and J 6 bases short, with 11 bases between. The CDR3 is made up of 12 amino acids. CDR3 DNA: TGTGCCAGCAGGAAAGATGAGGATGGCTACACCTTC. It is translated as CASRKDEDGYTF.

The chain carries TRBV7-3 and TRBJ2-5; TRBD2 matches 7 bases. J gave up 5 bases and V 0 bases, and 9 bases lay outside the gene matches. The germline CDR1 and CDR2 sequences are SGHTA and FQGTGA. The CDR3 extends over 16 amino acids. The CDR3 sequence is CASSLTGGGGKETQYF. The CDR3 DNA reads TGTGCCAGCAGCTTAACGGGTGGGGGGGGGAAGGAGACCCAGTACTTC.